This TCR beta chain originates from a study of cytomegalovirus exposure and HLA in healthy donors. Turning to the study itself: There were around 390 genotyped donors. Of these, roughly 82% fell in the genetic ancestry cluster associated with self-reported Caucasian donors.

V was pared by 1 base and J by 4 bases, with 7 bases between. Per germline, CDR1 SEHNR and CDR2 FQNEAQ (reference sequence). This CDR3 is 13 amino acids long. The study, taken as a whole, reports: Diagnosis of cytomegalovirus status made by the classifier reportedly showed high specificity and sensitivity. An analysis done earlier found most TCR beta V segments productive about 87% or about 30% of the time.

In the case of this clone: Its antigen is currently unknown.

The primer mix had 60 Vbeta and 13 Jbeta primers. The assay was immunoSEQ multiplex PCR, and TCRdb's table has in-frame clones only and misses some. The repertoire consists of approximately 110,000 clones, with 75% to 85% occurring once and the leading ten covering 3.6%. The sample consisted of PBMCs. This TCR was recovered from a man aged 35 to 55 in good health and CMV-seronegative. The J gene is TRBJ1-2, the V gene TRBV7-9; tentative D call: TRBD1 (6 bases). The CDR3 protein is CASSLGGLYGYTF. The DNA for the CDR3 is TGTGCCAGCAGCTTAGGGGGGCTCTATGGCTACACCTTC.